This T cell receptor (beta chain) comes out of a study of regulatory T cells in long-lasting Graves disease. This clonotype showed up many times. Libraries of TCR beta came from iRepertoire HTBI primers plus Arm-PCR of CDR3 regions. TCRdb re-called the multiplex PCR reads with MiXCR, one entry per CDR3 protein. The table lists about 660,000 distinct CDR3 sequences, about 32% of them singletons. CDR3 length: 15 residues. The V gene's germline CDR1 is MDHEN and CDR2 SYDVKM. V was trimmed by 4 bases and J by 4 bases, leaving 16 bases between them. Specified time point: persistent/refractory GD, antithyroid drugs over 5 years with positive TRAb. The TCR library was made from RNA extracted from PBMCs.

This chain links TRBV28 with TRBJ1-1, with a tentative D call TRBD1 (5 bases). Material: peripheral blood mononuclear cells (PBMCs), obtained when the disease was refractory, from a patient treated with antithyroid drugs. This receptor was obtained from a female donor with Graves disease. CDR3 nucleotide sequence: TGTGCCAGCAGTTACCCATCATGGGGGGGCACTGAAGCTTTCTTT. This translates into CASSYPSWGGTEAFF.